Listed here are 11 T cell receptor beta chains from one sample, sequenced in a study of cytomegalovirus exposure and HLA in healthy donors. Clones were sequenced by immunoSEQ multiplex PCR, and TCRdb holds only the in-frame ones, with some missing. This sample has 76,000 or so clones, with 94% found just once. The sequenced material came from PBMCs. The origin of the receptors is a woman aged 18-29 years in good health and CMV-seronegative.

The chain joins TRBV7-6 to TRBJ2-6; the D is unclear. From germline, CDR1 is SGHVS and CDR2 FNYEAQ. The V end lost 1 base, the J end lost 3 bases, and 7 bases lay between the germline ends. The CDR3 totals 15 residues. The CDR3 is CASSLEPVGANVLTF. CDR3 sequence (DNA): TGTGCCAGCAGCTTAGAACCAGTTGGGGCCAACGTCCTGACTTTC.

The CDR3 nucleotides read TGTGCCAGCAGTTTCGCGGGGGGCACAGATACGCAGTATTTT. Translated: CASSFAGGTDTQYF. The rearrangement uses TRBV6-5 and TRBJ2-3, with 7 nucleotides matching TRBD2. Germline CDR1 MNHEY, CDR2 SVGAGI. The CDR3 spans 14 residues. Trimming cost V 4 bases and J 1 base; bases outside gene matches: 2.

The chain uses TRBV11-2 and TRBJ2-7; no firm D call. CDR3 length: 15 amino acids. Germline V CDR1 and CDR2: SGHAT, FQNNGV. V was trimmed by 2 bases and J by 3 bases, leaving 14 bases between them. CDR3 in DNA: TGTGCCAGCAGCTTAATCGGTGATCTGTACTACGAGCAGTACTTC. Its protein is CASSLIGDLYYEQYF.

The CDR3 DNA reads as TGTGCCAGCAGGGCGGGGACAGGGAGCTCCTACAATGAGCAGTTCTTC. Translation: CASRAGTGSSYNEQFF. This chain links TRBV6-6 with TRBJ2-1; 9 bases are shared with TRBD1. V trimming: 6 bases; J trimming: 0 bases; junction bases outside the gene matches: 6. The length of the CDR3 is 16 residues. Germline values: CDR1 MNHNY, CDR2 SVGAGI (reference sequence).

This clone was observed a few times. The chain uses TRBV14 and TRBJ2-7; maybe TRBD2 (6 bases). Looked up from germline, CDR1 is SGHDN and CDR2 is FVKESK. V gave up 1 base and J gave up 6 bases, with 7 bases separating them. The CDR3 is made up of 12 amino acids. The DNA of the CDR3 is TGTGCCAGCAGCCAAGCGCGGGGCGAGCAGTACTTC. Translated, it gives CASSQARGEQYF.

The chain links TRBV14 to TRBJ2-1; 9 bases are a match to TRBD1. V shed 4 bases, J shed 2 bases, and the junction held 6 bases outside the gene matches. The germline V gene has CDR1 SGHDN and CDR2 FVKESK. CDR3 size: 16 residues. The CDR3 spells CASSLLRTGAYNEQFF. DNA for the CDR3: TGTGCCAGCAGCCTTCTTCGGACAGGGGCCTACAATGAGCAGTTCTTC.

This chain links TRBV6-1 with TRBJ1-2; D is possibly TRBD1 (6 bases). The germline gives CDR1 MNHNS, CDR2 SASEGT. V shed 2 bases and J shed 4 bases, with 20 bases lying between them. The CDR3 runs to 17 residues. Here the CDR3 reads CASSELEEGGAGYGYTF. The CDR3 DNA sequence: TGTGCCAGCAGTGAATTAGAAGAGGGGGGGGCAGGCTATGGCTACACCTTC.

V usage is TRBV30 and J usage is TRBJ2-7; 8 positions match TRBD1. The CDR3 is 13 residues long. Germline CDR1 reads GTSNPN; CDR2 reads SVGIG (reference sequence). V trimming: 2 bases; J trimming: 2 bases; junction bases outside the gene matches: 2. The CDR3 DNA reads TGTGCCTGGAGTACAGGGGGTACCTACGAGCAGTACTTC. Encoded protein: CAWSTGGTYEQYF.

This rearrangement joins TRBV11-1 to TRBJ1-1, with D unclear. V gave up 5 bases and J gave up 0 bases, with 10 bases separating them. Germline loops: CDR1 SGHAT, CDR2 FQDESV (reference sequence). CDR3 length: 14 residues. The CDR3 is CASSPRALNTEAFF. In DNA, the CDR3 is TGTGCCAGCAGCCCGAGGGCCCTGAACACTGAAGCTTTCTTT.

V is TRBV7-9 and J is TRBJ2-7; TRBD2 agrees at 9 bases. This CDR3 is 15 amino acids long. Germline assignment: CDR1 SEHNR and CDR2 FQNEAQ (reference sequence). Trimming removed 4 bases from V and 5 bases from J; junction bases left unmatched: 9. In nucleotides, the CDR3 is TGTGCCAGCAGCTCTATTCTAGCGGGGAAGGACGAGCAGTACTTC. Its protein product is CASSSILAGKDEQYF.

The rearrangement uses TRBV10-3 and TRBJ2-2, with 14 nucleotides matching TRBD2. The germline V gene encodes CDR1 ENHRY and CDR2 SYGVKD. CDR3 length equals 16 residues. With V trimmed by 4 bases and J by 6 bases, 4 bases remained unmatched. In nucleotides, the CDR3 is TGTGCCATCAGTGGACTAGCGGGGGGGCCCCCCGGGGAGCTGTTTTTT. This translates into CAISGLAGGPPGELFF.